The following is a T cell receptor beta chain sequence with its context. The data originate from a study of blood T cell repertoires in COVID-19. At the level of the study: Whether acute or convalescent, the COVID-19 samples came from the United States, Italy and Spain. Sources were T cells, B-cell-depleted T cells, or PBMCs; the material itself was cDNA or gDNA.

V lost 0 bases and J 2 bases, leaving 12 bases between the germline ends. The germline CDR1 and CDR2 sequences are GTSNPN and SVGIG (reference sequence). The CDR3 covers 15 residues. The data were produced by immunoSEQ multiplex PCR, yet TCRdb's version contains in-frame clones alone and is incomplete. The top ten hold around 4.5% of the sample, which has around 270,000 clones, over 75% seen once. Participants came from fewer than 25 US areas, aged roughly 18 to 100 years. The sequence was collected from a woman under 40 who had recovered from COVID-19. The chain has TRBV30 and TRBJ2-3; TRBD2 might be the D (5 bases). The source material was PBMCs or T cells enriched from blood (not recorded which). The CDR3, as DNA: TGTGCCTGGAGTGTACTAGTCTCTTTCACAGATACGCAGTATTTT. Its translation: CAWSVLVSFTDTQYF.